This T cell receptor (beta chain) was profiled in a study of cytomegalovirus exposure and HLA in healthy donors. The PCR was carried out with 60 Vbeta primers and 13 Jbeta primers. Assay used: immunoSEQ multiplex PCR; TCRdb lists only in-frame clones, some missing. The sample has under 250,000 clones, over 75% seen once. The CDR3 contains 11 residues. Germline V gene sequence: CDR1 WSHSY, CDR2 SAAADI. V was clipped by 8 bases and J by 6 bases, with 10 bases between them. The chain combines TRBV10-2 with TRBJ1-2; D uncertain. Specimen: PBMCs. The clonotype comes from a woman in her 30s in good health and CMV-seronegative. The CDR3 nucleotides read TGCGCCAGCGGGAGGGTAGATGGCTACACCTTC. Its translation: CASGRVDGYTF.